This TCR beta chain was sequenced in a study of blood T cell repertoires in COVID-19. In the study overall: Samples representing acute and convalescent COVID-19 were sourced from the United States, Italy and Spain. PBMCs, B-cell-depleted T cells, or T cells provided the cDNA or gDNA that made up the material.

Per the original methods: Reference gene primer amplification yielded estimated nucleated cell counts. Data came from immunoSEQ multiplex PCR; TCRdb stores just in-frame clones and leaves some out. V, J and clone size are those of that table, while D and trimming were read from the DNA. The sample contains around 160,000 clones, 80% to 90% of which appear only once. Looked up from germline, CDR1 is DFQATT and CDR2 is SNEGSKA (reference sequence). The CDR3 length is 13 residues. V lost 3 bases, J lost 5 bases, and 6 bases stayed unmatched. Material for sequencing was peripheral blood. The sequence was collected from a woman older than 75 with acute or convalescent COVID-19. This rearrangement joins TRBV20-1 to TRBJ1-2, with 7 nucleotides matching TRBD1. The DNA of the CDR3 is TGCAGTGCTAGTTCCGGGACAGCATATGGCTACACCTTC. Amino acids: CSASSGTAYGYTF.